The rows below give T cell receptor beta chains drawn from one sample of a study of post-analysis software for immune sequencing data. TCRdb re-analysed the PCR reads in MiXCR, keeping a single row per CDR3 protein. The sample lists roughly 700,000 distinct CDR3 sequences; about 32% were seen once. The material sequenced was blood. The receptors here all came from a girl under 18 with multiple sclerosis. Both conserved end residues are part of each CDR3. Fields, in order: V gene, CDR3 length, D gene, clone size, J gene, CDR3 DNA, CDR3 protein. The D gene is left open where the match is weak. Rows give clone size only sometimes, using once, few, many, or a class for an expanded clone.

TRBV7-9,14,TRBD1,-,TRBJ2-1,TGTGCCAGCAGCTTAGTCCAGGGGGCCGATGAGCAGTTCTTC,CASSLVQGADEQFF
TRBV4-3,18,TRBD2,-,TRBJ2-2,TGCGCCAGCAGCCCCTACGGGACTAGCGTGGGTAACACCGGGGAGCTGTTTTTT,CASSPYGTSVGNTGELFF
TRBV10-3,14,-,-,TRBJ2-5,TGTGCCATCAGGGGAGACCTCCAGGGAGAGACCCAGTACTTC,CAIRGDLQGETQYF
TRBV2,15,-,few,TRBJ2-1,TGTGCCAGCACTGACCCCGCGGCAGCCCTTTCGGAGCAGTTCTTC,CASTDPAAALSEQFF
TRBV29-1,14,TRBD2,-,TRBJ2-5,TGCAGCGTGGGACTAGCGGGAGGGCCGGGAGAGCAGTACTTC,CSVGLAGGPGEQYF
TRBV20-1,14,-,few,TRBJ2-3,TGCAGTGCCCTGGGGGCAGGGGACGCAGATACGCAGTATTTT,CSALGAGDADTQYF
TRBV5-1,15,-,-,TRBJ2-1,TGCGCCAGCAGCTTGGTATCCCCAGACTACAATGAGCAGTTCTTC,CASSLVSPDYNEQFF
TRBV18,16,-,-,TRBJ1-4,TGTGCCAGCTCACCACCGCAACCGGGCCGAAGGGAAAAACTGTTTTTT,CASSPPQPGRREKLFF
TRBV20-1,14,-,-,TRBJ2-5,TGCAGTGCTCACCCTGGCAGCCACCAAGAGACCCAGTACTTC,CSAHPGSHQETQYF
TRBV3-1,14,-,few,TRBJ1-2,TGTGCCAGCAGCCAAGTTCCAGGGGACTATGGCTACACCTTC,CASSQVPGDYGYTF
TRBV10-3,17,-,few,TRBJ2-6,TGTGCCATCAGTGCTTCGTCGGAATTCTCTGGGGCCAACGTCCTGACTTTC,CAISASSEFSGANVLTF
TRBV9,15,TRBD2,few,TRBJ2-1,TGTGCCAGCAGCGCGCGACTAGCGGCCTACAATGAGCAGTTCTTC,CASSARLAAYNEQFF
TRBV29-1,14,-,few,TRBJ2-3,TGCAGCGTCGGGACGGCAAGGGGCACAGATACGCAGTATTTT,CSVGTARGTDTQYF
TRBV20-1,12,-,-,TRBJ2-7,TGCAGTGCGGAACGACAGGAGTACGAGCAGTACTTC,CSAERQEYEQYF
TRBV7-8,19,TRBD1,once,TRBJ2-7,TGTGCCGGCAGCTTAGGTATTTTGGACGGGACAGGGATAACCTACGAGCAGTACTTC,CAGSLGILDGTGITYEQYF
TRBV25-1,14,TRBD1,few,TRBJ2-5,TGTGCCAGCAGTGGGGGACAGCCCTGGGAGACCCAGTACTTC,CASSGGQPWETQYF
TRBV4-2,17,-,few,TRBJ2-3,TGTGCCAGCAGCCAACTGGGCCCCGGGTTTAGCACAGATACGCAGTATTTT,CASSQLGPGFSTDTQYF
TRBV5-1,14,TRBD2,few,TRBJ2-5,TGCGCCAGCAGGGCCACTAGCGGACAAGAGACCCAGTACTTC,CASRATSGQETQYF
TRBV25-1,17,TRBD1,few,TRBJ2-7,TGTGCCAGCAGTGAATTTGGGACAGGGTCGAGCTCCTACGAGCAGTACTTC,CASSEFGTGSSSYEQYF
TRBV5-1,16,-,few,TRBJ2-1,TGCGCCAGCAGCTTAAGAGCTAGCAACCCCAGTAGCGAGCAGTTCTTC,CASSLRASNPSSEQFF
TRBV6-6,15,-,-,TRBJ1-2,TGTGCCAGCAGTCACTCCGAGAGGAGAGGCTATGGCTACACCTTC,CASSHSERRGYGYTF
TRBV12-3/TRBV12-4,12,-,-,TRBJ1-5,TGTGCCAGCAGTTTTTCTGATCAGCCCCGGCATTTT,CASSFSDQPRHF
TRBV20-1,15,-,-,TRBJ1-1,TGCAGTGCTAGACCCCTGGGCAGGGTTCACACTGAAGCTTTCTTT,CSARPLGRVHTEAFF
TRBV6-5,14,TRBD1,few,TRBJ2-7,TGTGCCAGCAGCCGGGACAGGGGGCTAAGCGAGCAGTACTTC,CASSRDRGLSEQYF
TRBV3-1,14,-,once,TRBJ1-5,TGTGCCAGCAGCCCTGGACAGACCAATCAGCCCCAGCATTTT,CASSPGQTNQPQHF
TRBV6-2/TRBV6-3,12,-,-,TRBJ2-1,TGTGCCAGCAGTTACTCAGATAATGAGCAGTTCTTC,CASSYSDNEQFF
TRBV20-1,13,TRBD1,-,TRBJ2-7,TGCAGTGCTGACCGACAGGGGGCCTACGAGCAGTACTTC,CSADRQGAYEQYF
TRBV18,16,TRBD1,-,TRBJ2-7,TGTGCCAGCTCACCTCGGGCGGGGACAGGGCCCCACGAGCAGTACTTC,CASSPRAGTGPHEQYF
TRBV6-5,15,TRBD2,-,TRBJ2-7,TGTGCCAGCAGTTACTCACTAGCGGGTGCCTACGAGCAGTACTTC,CASSYSLAGAYEQYF
TRBV29-1,14,-,-,TRBJ1-1,TGCAGCGTTGGTCTGGGAGTTCAGAACACTGAAGCTTTCTTT,CSVGLGVQNTEAFF
TRBV5-1,16,-,-,TRBJ1-3,TGCGCCAGCAGCTTGGGGCAGGGACCCCCTGGAAACACCATATATTTT,CASSLGQGPPGNTIYF
TRBV10-3,14,-,few,TRBJ2-7,TGTGCCATCAGTGGGCTTGGGGGGACCTACGAGCAGTACTTC,CAISGLGGTYEQYF
TRBV28,16,-,-,TRBJ2-1,TGTGCCAGCAGTTTACCCCCCCCGAGGGGATACAATGAGCAGTTCTTC,CASSLPPPRGYNEQFF
TRBV5-1,20,TRBD2,-,TRBJ2-3,TGCGCCAGCAGCCCGGGACTAGCGGGTGGTGGCGCCCTGGCCACAGATACGCAGTATTTT,CASSPGLAGGGALATDTQYF
TRBV7-2,17,TRBD2,-,TRBJ2-3,TGTGCCAGCAGCTCTCTCGGACTAGCGAGGAACACAGATACGCAGTATTTT,CASSSLGLARNTDTQYF
TRBV10-2,13,-,-,TRBJ2-1,TGCGCCAGCAGTGAACGAGGGGACGATGAGCAGTTCTTC,CASSERGDDEQFF
TRBV5-1,14,-,-,TRBJ1-1,TGCGCCAGCAGCTTGGCAGGTTACGACACTGAAGCTTTCTTT,CASSLAGYDTEAFF
TRBV9,15,-,-,TRBJ1-5,TGTGCCAGCAGCGTAGACGAAGGGAGCGATCAGCCCCAGCATTTT,CASSVDEGSDQPQHF
TRBV19,12,-,few,TRBJ2-5,TGTGCCAGTCGAAGCCCGGGGGAGACCCAGTACTTC,CASRSPGETQYF
TRBV29-1,12,-,many,TRBJ2-7,TGCAGCGTCGTACGAGGTTCCTACGAGCAGTACTTC,CSVVRGSYEQYF
TRBV28,15,-,-,TRBJ1-2,TGTGCCAGCACTACCGCCGGGGGAAGGGACCACGGCTACACCTTC,CASTTAGGRDHGYTF
TRBV4-3,14,TRBD1,few,TRBJ1-5,TGCGCCAGCAGCCCACACAGGGGCGGACAGCCCCAGCATTTT,CASSPHRGGQPQHF
TRBV6-6,14,TRBD1,-,TRBJ1-6,TGTGCCAGCAGGAAAAACAGGGGAGGCTCACCCCTCCACTTT,CASRKNRGGSPLHF
TRBV15,14,-,-,TRBJ1-2,TGTGCCACCAGCAGCCAGCGGAGTGCCCCTGGCTACACCTTC,CATSSQRSAPGYTF
TRBV7-2,18,TRBD2,few,TRBJ2-2,TGTGCCAGCAGCTTGGGGCAAACCAGACTAGCGAGGACCGGGGAGCTGTTTTTT,CASSLGQTRLARTGELFF
TRBV5-1,17,TRBD2,-,TRBJ2-3,TGCGCCAGCAGCGTCAATGGACTAGCGGGAGGTTGTGATACGCAGTATTTT,CASSVNGLAGGCDTQYF
TRBV19,15,-,few,TRBJ2-3,TGTGCCAGTAGTAACCGATTCGACCCGGGAGATACGCAGTATTTT,CASSNRFDPGDTQYF
TRBV5-1,16,TRBD1,-,TRBJ1-2,TGCGCCAGCAGCTTGGATCCCGGGACAGTAGTGTCAGGCTACACCTTC,CASSLDPGTVVSGYTF
TRBV10-3,12,-,many,TRBJ2-5,TGTGCCACCGGGACATTCCAAGAGACCCAGTACTTC,CATGTFQETQYF
TRBV4-1,17,-,-,TRBJ1-5,TGCGCCAGCAGCCAAGAGGGGGGACTCAATAGCAATCAGCCCCAGCATTTT,CASSQEGGLNSNQPQHF
TRBV10-3,14,TRBD2,-,TRBJ2-1,TGTGCCATCAGTACCGGGACTAGCGGCAATGAGCAGTTCTTC,CAISTGTSGNEQFF
TRBV7-8,15,TRBD1,-,TRBJ2-7,TGTGCCAGCAGATCGGACAGGTCCTACTCCTACGAGCAGTACTTC,CASRSDRSYSYEQYF
TRBV20-1,11,-,-,TRBJ2-1,TGCAGTGTACCAGGGCCGGGACAGCAGTTCTTC,CSVPGPGQQFF
TRBV19,15,-,-,TRBJ2-2,TGTGCCAGTAGTACGGTCAAGTCCCCCACCGGGGAGCTGTTTTTT,CASSTVKSPTGELFF
TRBV2,13,-,-,TRBJ2-1,TGTGCCAGCGGGGTAAGCTCCTACAATGAGCAGTTCTTC,CASGVSSYNEQFF
TRBV20-1,13,-,-,TRBJ1-4,TGCAGTGCCCTCCGGGCCGGCGGTGAAAAACTGTTTTTT,CSALRAGGEKLFF
TRBV15,13,-,few,TRBJ1-6,TGTGCCACCAAGCGAGACTATAATTCACCCCTCCACTTT,CATKRDYNSPLHF
TRBV12-3/TRBV12-4,14,-,-,TRBJ2-1,TGTGCCGGCAGCCCATCGAGGGACTACAATGAGCAGTTCTTC,CAGSPSRDYNEQFF
TRBV6-5,14,-,-,TRBJ1-1,TGTGCCAGCAGTTACCCGGGGATTGACACTGAAGCTTTCTTT,CASSYPGIDTEAFF